Listed here are 12 T cell receptor beta chains from one sample, sequenced in a study of blood T cells in healthy people across ages. For the second PCR, which ran for about 7 to 12 cycles, a sample-barcoded 5' primer and a J-beta primer mix were used. TCRdb reprocessed the 5' RACE reads via MiXCR and lists one record per CDR3 protein. The data contain roughly 800,000 distinct CDR3 sequences, roughly 60% of them singletons. What was sequenced was blood. Receptors originate from a man between 25 and 39 years old in good health.

The chain has TRBV20-1 and TRBJ2-5; tentative D call: TRBD2 (6 bases). This CDR3 comprises 13 residues. V lost 1 base and J 5 bases, leaving 11 bases between the germline ends. Germline assignment: CDR1 DFQATT and CDR2 SNEGSKA (reference sequence). The DNA for the CDR3 is TGCAGTGCTAGAGTTGGAGGGGTTGAGACCCAGTACTTC. This encodes CSARVGGVETQYF.

V and J are TRBV7-9 and TRBJ2-1; D ambiguous. Trimming took 5 bases from V and 7 from J, leaving 15 bases between them. The CDR3 has 14 residues. Germline V lookup: CDR1 SEHNR, CDR2 FQNEAQ (reference sequence). The CDR3 DNA reads TGTGCCAGCAGCCCCCCGGGCCCTTGGAATGAGCAGTTCTTC. As protein: CASSPPGPWNEQFF.

The rearrangement links TRBV9 to TRBJ2-2; D is undetermined. Germline assignment: CDR1 SGDLS and CDR2 YYNGEE. Trimming stripped 6 bases from V and 4 bases from J, with 13 bases between. This CDR3 is 14 amino acids long. CDR3 DNA: TGTGCCAGCACTTCGGACCGCCCCACCGGGGAGCTGTTTTTT. This codes for CASTSDRPTGELFF. The whole variable domain, remainder taken from reference TRBV9 and TRBJ2-2, is DSGVTQTPKHLITATGQRVTLRCSPRSGDLSVYWYQQSLDQGLQFLIQYYNGEERAKGNILERFSAQQFPDLHSELNLSSLELGDSALYFCASTSDRPTGELFFGEGSRLTVL.

V is TRBV10-2 and J is TRBJ2-1, with D perhaps matching TRBD2 (5 bases). V dropped 3 bases and J dropped 12 bases, with 15 bases sitting between them. The CDR3 covers 13 residues. The germline gives CDR1 WSHSY, CDR2 SAAADI. The CDR3 DNA reads as TGCGCCAGCAGTGAAGAGTTGAGAGGGAGGCAGTTCTTC. Its translation is CASSEELRGRQFF.

The count of this clonotype is one. V usage is TRBV20-1 and J usage is TRBJ2-1; D is undetermined. Germline V lookup: CDR1 DFQATT, CDR2 SNEGSKA (reference sequence). The CDR3 totals 13 residues. V shed 4 bases and J shed 9 bases, with 16 bases lying between them. In DNA form, the CDR3 reads TGCAGTGCTATTTCTCGCCGGGTTTCTGAGCAGTTCTTC. Protein sequence: CSAISRRVSEQFF.

This clonotype was seen a handful of times. The rearrangement uses TRBV4-2 and TRBJ1-1; 7 bases line up with TRBD1. After removal of 1 base from V and 3 bases from J, the junction contained 8 bases not matched to a gene. The CDR3 covers 16 residues. Germline lookup yields CDR1 LGHNA and CDR2 YNFKEQ. This chain's CDR3 is CASSQGQGRGDTEAFF. CDR3 nucleotides: TGTGCCAGCAGCCAAGGACAGGGTAGGGGGGACACTGAAGCTTTCTTT.

The chain uses TRBV5-8 and TRBJ1-4; D is perhaps TRBD1 (6 bases). CDR3 length equals 17 residues. The V gene's germline CDR1 is SGHTS and CDR2 YDEGEE. V was clipped by 4 bases and J by 1 base, with 17 bases between them. The CDR3 sequence: CASSIGGGKGTNEKLFF. The CDR3 nucleotides are TGTGCCAGCAGCATTGGAGGGGGAAAGGGAACTAATGAAAAACTGTTTTTT.

The chain combines TRBV7-9 with TRBJ2-7; D is possibly TRBD1 (6 bases). The CDR3 has 14 amino acids. Germline CDR1 and CDR2: SEHNR and FQNEAQ (reference sequence). The V and J ends lost 3 bases and 4 bases respectively, with 13 bases between them. CDR3 sequence: CASSLRGSPYEQYF. The CDR3 nucleotides are TGTGCCAGCAGCTTGAGGGGGTCTCCATACGAGCAGTACTTC.

This chain joins TRBV20-1 and TRBJ2-7; D might be TRBD1 or TRBD2, each matching 7 bases. V lost 8 bases and J lost 3, with 20 bases in between. Germline CDR1 and CDR2: DFQATT and SNEGSKA (reference sequence). The CDR3 spans 14 residues. The CDR3 nucleotides are TGCAGTACACTGGGCCCAGGGGGGGTCTACGAGCAGTACTTC. Residues: CSTLGPGGVYEQYF.

This clonotype was seen more than once but under ten times. The chain couples TRBV6-2 or TRBV6-3 to TRBJ2-1, with 14 nucleotides matching TRBD2. The trim removed 5 bases at V and 6 bases at J, leaving 9 bases unmatched. Germline assignment: CDR1 MNHEY and CDR2 SVGEGT. This CDR3 spans 17 amino acids. In DNA form, the CDR3 reads TGTGCCAGCAGTCACCCAAACGGGACTAGCGGGAGCAATGAGCAGTTCTTC. Its translation: CASSHPNGTSGSNEQFF.

The rearrangement links TRBV12-3 or TRBV12-4 to TRBJ2-1; 7 bases fit TRBD1. V trimming: 5 bases; J trimming: 6 bases; junction bases outside the gene matches: 7. The CDR3 extends over 14 amino acids. CDR3 DNA: TGTGCCAGCAGTCCAGGGGGAATTATCAATGAGCAGTTCTTC. This codes for CASSPGGIINEQFF.

The rearrangement links TRBV14 to TRBJ1-2, with D perhaps matching TRBD1 (5 bases). This CDR3 region has 15 residues. Germline-derived CDR1 and CDR2 are SGHDN and FVKESK. The ends were cut back, 1 base at V and 1 base at J, with 10 bases in the middle. Written as DNA, the CDR3 is TGTGCCAGCAGCCAAGTGCCGGGGGATAACTATGGCTACACCTTC. It yields the protein CASSQVPGDNYGYTF. The whole variable domain, filled in from reference TRBV14 and TRBJ1-2, reads EAGVTQFPSHSVIEKGQTVTLRCDPISGHDNLYWYRRVMGKEIKFLLHFVKESKQDESGMPNNRFLAERTGGTYSTLKVQPAELEDSGVYFCASSQVPGDNYGYTFGSGTRLTVV.